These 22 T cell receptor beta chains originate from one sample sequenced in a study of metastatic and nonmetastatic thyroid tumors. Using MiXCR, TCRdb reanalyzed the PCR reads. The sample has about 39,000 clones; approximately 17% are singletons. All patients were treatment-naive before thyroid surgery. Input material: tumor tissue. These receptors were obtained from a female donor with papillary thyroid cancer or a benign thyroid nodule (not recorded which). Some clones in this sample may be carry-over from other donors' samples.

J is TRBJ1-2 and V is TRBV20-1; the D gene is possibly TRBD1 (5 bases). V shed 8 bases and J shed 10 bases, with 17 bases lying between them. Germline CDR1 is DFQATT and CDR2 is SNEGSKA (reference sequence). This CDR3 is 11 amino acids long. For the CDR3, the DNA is TGCAGTACCGCCCAGGGTAGATTCTACACCTTC. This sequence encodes CSTAQGRFYTF.

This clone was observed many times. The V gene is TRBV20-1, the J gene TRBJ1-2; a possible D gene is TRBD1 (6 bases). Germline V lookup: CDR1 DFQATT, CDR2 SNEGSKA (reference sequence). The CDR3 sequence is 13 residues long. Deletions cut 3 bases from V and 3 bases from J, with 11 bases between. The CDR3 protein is CSASEQGHYGYTF. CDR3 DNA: TGCAGTGCTAGTGAACAGGGCCACTATGGCTACACCTTC.

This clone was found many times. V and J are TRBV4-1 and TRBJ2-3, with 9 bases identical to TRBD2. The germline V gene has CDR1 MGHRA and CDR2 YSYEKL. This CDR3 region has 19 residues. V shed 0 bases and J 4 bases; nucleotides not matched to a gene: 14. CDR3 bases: TGCGCCAGCAGCCAAGATGTATTGGGCGGGGGGGCCAAGGCAGATACGCAGTATTTT. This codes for CASSQDVLGGGAKADTQYF.

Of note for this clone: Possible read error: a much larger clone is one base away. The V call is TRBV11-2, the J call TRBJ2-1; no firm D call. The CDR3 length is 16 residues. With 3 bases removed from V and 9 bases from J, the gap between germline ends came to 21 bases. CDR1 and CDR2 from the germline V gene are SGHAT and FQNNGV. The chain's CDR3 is CASSFVPWQRRSEQFF. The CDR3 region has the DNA TGTGCCAGCAGCTTCGTGCCGTGGCAAAGGCGATCTGAGCAGTTCTTC.

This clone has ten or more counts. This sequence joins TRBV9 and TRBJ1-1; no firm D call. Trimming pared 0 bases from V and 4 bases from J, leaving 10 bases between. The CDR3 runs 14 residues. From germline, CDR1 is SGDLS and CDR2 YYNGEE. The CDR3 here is CASSVVDDGTEAFF. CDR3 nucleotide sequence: TGTGCCAGCAGCGTAGTCGACGATGGCACTGAAGCTTTCTTT.

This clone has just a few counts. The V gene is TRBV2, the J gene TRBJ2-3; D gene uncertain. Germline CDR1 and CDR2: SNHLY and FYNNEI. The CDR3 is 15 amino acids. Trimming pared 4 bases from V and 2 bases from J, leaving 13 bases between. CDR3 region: CASSALASNTDTQYF. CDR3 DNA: TGTGCCAGCAGTGCATTAGCTTCGAACACAGATACGCAGTATTTT.

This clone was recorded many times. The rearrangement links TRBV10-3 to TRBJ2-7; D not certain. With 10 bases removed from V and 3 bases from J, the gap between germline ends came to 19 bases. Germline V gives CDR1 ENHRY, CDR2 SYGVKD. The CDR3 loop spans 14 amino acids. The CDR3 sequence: CATRGGDGYYEQYF. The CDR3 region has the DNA TGTGCCACTCGAGGCGGCGACGGCTACTACGAGCAGTACTTC.

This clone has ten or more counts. CDR3 in DNA: TGTGCCAGCAGCTTTGAAGGGAGGACAGATACGCAGTATTTT. Its protein product is CASSFEGRTDTQYF. The chain employs TRBV11-3 and TRBJ2-3; tentative D call: TRBD2 (6 bases). Germline lookup yields CDR1 SGHNT and CDR2 YENEEA. V lost 3 bases and J 3 bases, leaving 10 bases between the germline ends. This CDR3 is 14 amino acids long. Supplemented by reference TRBV11-3 and TRBJ2-3, the full variable domain reads EAGVVQSPRYKIIEKKQPVAFWCNPISGHNTLYWYLQNLGQGPELLIRYENEEAVDDSQLPKDRFSAERLKGVDSTLKIQPAELGDSAVYLCASSFEGRTDTQYFGPGTRLTVL.

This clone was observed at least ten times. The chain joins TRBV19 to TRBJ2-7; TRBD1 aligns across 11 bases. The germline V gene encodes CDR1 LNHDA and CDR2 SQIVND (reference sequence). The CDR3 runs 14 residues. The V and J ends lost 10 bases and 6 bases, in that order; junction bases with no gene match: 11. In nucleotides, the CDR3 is TGTGCCACTAAACCGACCGGGACAGGGGGCGAGCAGTACTTC. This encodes CATKPTGTGGEQYF. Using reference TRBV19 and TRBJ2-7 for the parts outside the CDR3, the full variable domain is DGGITQSPKYLFRKEGQNVTLSCEQNLNHDAMYWYRQDPGQGLRLIYYSQIVNDFQKGDIAEGYSVSREKKESFPLTVTSAQKNPTAFYLCATKPTGTGGEQYFGPGTRLTVT.

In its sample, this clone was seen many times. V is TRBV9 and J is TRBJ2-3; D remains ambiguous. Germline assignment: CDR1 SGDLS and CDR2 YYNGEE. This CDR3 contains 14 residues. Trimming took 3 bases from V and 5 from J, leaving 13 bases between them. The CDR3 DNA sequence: TGTGCCAGCAGCGCTCCACCCTTTATAGATACGCAGTATTTT. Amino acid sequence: CASSAPPFIDTQYF.

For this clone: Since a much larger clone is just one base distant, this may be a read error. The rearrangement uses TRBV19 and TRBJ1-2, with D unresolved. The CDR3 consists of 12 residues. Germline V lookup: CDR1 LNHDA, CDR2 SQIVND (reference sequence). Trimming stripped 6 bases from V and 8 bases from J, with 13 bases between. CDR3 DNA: TGTGCCAGTAGCTTAGGGAGTAGAGGCTACACCTTC. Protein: CASSLGSRGYTF.

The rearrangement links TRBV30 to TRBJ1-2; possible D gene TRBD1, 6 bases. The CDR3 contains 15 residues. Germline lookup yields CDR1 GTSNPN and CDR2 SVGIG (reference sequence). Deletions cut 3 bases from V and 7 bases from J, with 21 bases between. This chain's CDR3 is CAWRVRGARGCGYTF. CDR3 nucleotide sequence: TGTGCCTGGAGGGTCCGGGGGGCGCGCGGCTGTGGCTACACCTTC.

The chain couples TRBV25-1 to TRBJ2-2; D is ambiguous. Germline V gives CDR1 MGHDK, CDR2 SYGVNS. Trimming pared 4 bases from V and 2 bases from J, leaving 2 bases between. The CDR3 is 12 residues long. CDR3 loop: CASSANTGELFF. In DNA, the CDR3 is TGTGCCAGCAGTGCCAACACCGGGGAGCTGTTTTTT. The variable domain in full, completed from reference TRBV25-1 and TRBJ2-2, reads EADIYQTPRYLVIGTGKKITLECSQTMGHDKMYWYQQDPGMELHLIHYSYGVNSTEKGDLSSESTVSRIRTEHFPLTLESARPSHTSQYLCASSANTGELFFGEGSRLTVL.

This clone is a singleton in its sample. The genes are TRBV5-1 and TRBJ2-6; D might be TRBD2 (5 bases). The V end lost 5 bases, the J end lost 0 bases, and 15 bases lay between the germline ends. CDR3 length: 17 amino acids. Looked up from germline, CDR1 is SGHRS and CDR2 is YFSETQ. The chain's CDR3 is CASRVVTRGSGANVLTF. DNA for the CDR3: TGCGCCAGCAGGGTGGTAACCCGGGGCTCTGGGGCCAACGTCCTGACTTTC.

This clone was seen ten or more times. CDR3 region: CASSSPMGNEQFF. The CDR3 DNA is TGTGCCAGCAGCTCCCCCATGGGTAATGAGCAGTTCTTC. The chain combines TRBV7-9 with TRBJ2-1; D is unclear. This CDR3 comprises 13 residues. Germline CDR1 and CDR2: SEHNR and FQNEAQ (reference sequence). The V and J ends lost 4 bases and 7 bases respectively, with 11 bases between them. Full variable domain (outside the CDR3, taken from reference TRBV7-9 and TRBJ2-1): DTGVSQNPRHKITKRGQNVTFRCDPISEHNRLYWYRQTLGQGPEFLTYFQNEAQLEKSRLLSDRFSAERPKGSFSTLEIQRTEQGDSAMYLCASSSPMGNEQFFGPGTRLTVL.

The CDR3, as DNA: TGCGCCAGCAGCCAGCCCACGGGGGGGGCGGACAGGGCGGGCGCAGAAGCTTTCTTT. Translating gives CASSQPTGGADRAGAEAFF. The J gene is TRBJ1-1, the V gene TRBV4-1; 8 bases agree with TRBD1. The germline V gene encodes CDR1 MGHRA and CDR2 YSYEKL. CDR3 length: 19 residues. V shed 3 bases and J 8 bases; nucleotides not matched to a gene: 23.

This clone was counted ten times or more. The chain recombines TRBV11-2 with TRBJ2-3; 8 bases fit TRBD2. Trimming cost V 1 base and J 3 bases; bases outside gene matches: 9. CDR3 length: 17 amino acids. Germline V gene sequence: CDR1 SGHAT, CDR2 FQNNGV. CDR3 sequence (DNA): TGTGCCAGCAGCTTAGTAGGCTCGGGGGGGGCGACAGATACGCAGTATTTT. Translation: CASSLVGSGGATDTQYF.

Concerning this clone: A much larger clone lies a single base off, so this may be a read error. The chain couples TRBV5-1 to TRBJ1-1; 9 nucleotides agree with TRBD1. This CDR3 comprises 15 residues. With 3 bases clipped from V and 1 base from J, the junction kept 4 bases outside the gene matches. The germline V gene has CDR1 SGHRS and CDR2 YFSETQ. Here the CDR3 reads CASSSGQGWNTEAFF. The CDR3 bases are TGCGCCAGCAGCTCGGGACAGGGTTGGAACACTGAAGCTTTCTTT.

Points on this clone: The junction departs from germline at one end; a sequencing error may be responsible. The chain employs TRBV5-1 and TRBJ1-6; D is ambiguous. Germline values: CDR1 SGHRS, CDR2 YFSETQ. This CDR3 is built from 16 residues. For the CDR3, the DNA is TGCGCCAGCATCTTGGGAAGTGGCCGCGTCAATTCACCCCTCCACTTT. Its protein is CASILGSGRVNSPLHF. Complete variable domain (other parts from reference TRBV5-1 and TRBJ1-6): KAGVTQTPRYLIKTRGQQVTLSCSPISGHRSVSWYQQTPGQGLQFLFEYFSETQRNKGNFPGRFSGRQFSNSRSEMNVSTLELGDSALYLCASILGSGRVNSPLHFGNGTRLTVT.

In nucleotides, the CDR3 is TGTGCCAGCAGCCGCAGGGGGACAGGGAACAATGAGCAGTTCTTC. Protein: CASSRRGTGNNEQFF. The V and J genes are TRBV13 and TRBJ2-1; TRBD1 aligns across 9 bases. After removal of 5 bases from V and 5 bases from J, the junction contained 7 bases not matched to a gene. The CDR3 runs 15 residues. The germline gives CDR1 PRHDT, CDR2 FYEKMQ (reference sequence). Based on the CDR3 plus reference TRBV13 and TRBJ2-1, the full variable domain is AAGVIQSPRHLIKEKRETATLKCYPIPRHDTVYWYQQGPGQDPQFLISFYEKMQSDKGSIPDRFSAQQFSDYHSELNMSSLELGDSALYFCASSRRGTGNNEQFFGPGTRLTVL.

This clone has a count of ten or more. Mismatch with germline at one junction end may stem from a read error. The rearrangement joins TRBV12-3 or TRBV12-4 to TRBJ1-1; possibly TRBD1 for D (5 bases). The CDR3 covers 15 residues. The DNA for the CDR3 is TGTGCCAGCAGTTTACCTGGGGCGGCGAACACTGAAGCTTTCTTC. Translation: CASSLPGAANTEAFF.

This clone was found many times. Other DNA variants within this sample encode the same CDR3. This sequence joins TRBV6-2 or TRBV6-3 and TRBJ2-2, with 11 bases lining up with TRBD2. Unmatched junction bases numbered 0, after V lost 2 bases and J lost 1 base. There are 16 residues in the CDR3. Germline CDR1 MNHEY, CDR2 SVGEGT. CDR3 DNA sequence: TGTGCCAGCAGTTACGGGACTAGCGGGAACACCGGGGAGCTGTTTTTT. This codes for CASSYGTSGNTGELFF.